This TCR beta chain was sequenced in a study of blood T cell repertoires in COVID-19. Across the study: Sample material is recorded as cDNA or gDNA derived from T cells, B-cell-depleted T cells, or PBMCs.

Clones were read by immunoSEQ multiplex PCR, and TCRdb kept only the in-frame ones, dropping some. This sample has around 190,000 clones; roughly 84% occur once, and the top ten carry roughly an eighth. The CDR3 loop spans 17 amino acids. Germline CDR1 reads MGHDK; CDR2 reads SYGVNS. The V end lost 4 bases, the J end lost 1 base, and 17 bases lay between the germline ends. The gene calls are TRBV25-1 and TRBJ1-3, with unresolved D. The source of this sequence is a human donor in a cohort sampled during active COVID-19. The sequenced material came from peripheral blood. This chain's CDR3 is CASSATGLGKSGNTIYF. The CDR3 region has the DNA TGTGCCAGCAGTGCGACGGGGTTGGGGAAGTCTGGAAACACCATATATTTT.